The 9 T cell receptor beta chains below come from one sample, sequenced in a study of tumor and adjacent non-tumor tissue in lung cancer. A modified ARM-PCR protocol with three rounds of nested PCR amplified TCRbeta. MiXCR was run by TCRdb on the multiplex PCR reads, yielding one entry per CDR3 protein. The sample has 40,000 to 55,000 distinct CDR3 sequences, about 80% seen once. No cell sorting was done before RNA was extracted from the tissue. The normal lung tissue was taken more than 3 cm from the tumor edge. The sequencing sample was made of distant non-tumor lung tissue. The receptors originated from an older woman with non-small cell lung cancer.

In regard to this clonotype: Its ends do not fully match the called genes, so a read error is possible. The chain recombines TRBV20-1 with TRBJ1-1; no clear D gene. The CDR3 runs 13 residues. The germline CDR1 and CDR2 sequences are DFQATT and SNEGSKA (reference sequence). The CDR3 nucleotides read TGCAGCGCTGGTGGCCTCATGAACACTGAAGGTTTCTTT. This encodes CSAGGLMNTEGFF.

With respect to this clonotype: In this CDR3 the conserved last residue, phenylalanine or tryptophan, is missing, so a read error is likely. The DNA is omitted, as the CDR3 cannot be located on it reliably, and the CDR3 follows TCRdb's listing. The chain links TRBV6-2 or TRBV6-3 to TRBJ2-1. The CDR3 spans 14 amino acids, including both terminal residues. Germline assignment: CDR1 MNHEY and CDR2 SVGEGT. The CDR3 sequence: CASSRQSSYNEPFL.

The V call is TRBV6-2 or TRBV6-3, the J call TRBJ2-7; no clear D gene. Germline CDR1 is MNHEY and CDR2 is SVGEGT. V was clipped by 7 bases and J by 5 bases, with 9 bases between them. This CDR3 region has 11 residues. The CDR3 nucleotides read TGTGCCAGCATTTTCTTTGACGAGCAGTACTTC. As protein: CASIFFDEQYF.

Of note for this clonotype: One junction end disagrees with the germline gene, perhaps due to a read error. The rearrangement uses TRBV5-6 and TRBJ1-6; TRBD1 matches at 12 bases. The CDR3 contains 16 residues. Looked up from germline, CDR1 is SGHDT and CDR2 is YYEEEE. The CDR3 nucleotides read TGTGCCGGCAGCTTGGGGACAGGGGGCAGGTATTTACCCCTCCACTTT. Translation gives CAGSLGTGGRYLPLHF.

As concerns this clonotype: A much bigger clone sits one base away, suggesting this may be a read error. J is TRBJ2-3 and V is TRBV11-2; D tentatively reads TRBD1 or TRBD2 (5 bases each). This CDR3 has 15 residues. V was clipped by 3 bases and J by 5 bases, with 15 bases between them. Looked up from germline, CDR1 is SGHAT and CDR2 is FQNNGV. CDR3 region: CASSFDSTGIDTQYF. The CDR3 DNA sequence: TGTGCCAGCAGCTTCGACAGTACGGGGATAGATACGCAGTATTTT.

This clonotype was detected ten times or more. The chain uses TRBV4-1 and TRBJ2-7; 8 positions match TRBD1. CDR1 is MGHRA and CDR2 is YSYEKL in the germline V gene. V was clipped by 1 base and J by 0 bases; unmatched bases: 2. The length of the CDR3 is 15 residues. The DNA of the CDR3 is TGCGCCAGCAGCCAAGCAGGACAGGGCTCCTACGAGCAGTACTTC. Amino acid sequence: CASSQAGQGSYEQYF.

This clonotype was observed a few times. A much bigger clone sits one base away, suggesting this may be a read error. CDR3 coding DNA: TGTGTTAGTGGTTTGGGGAGGAATAATGAAAAACTGTTTTTT. Its translation is CVSGLGRNNEKLFF. The V gene is TRBV12-5, the J gene TRBJ1-4; D gene uncertain. The CDR3 is 14 residues long. CDR1 LGHNT and CDR2 FRNRAP come from the germline V gene.

Remarks on this clonotype: Likely a read error: the CDR3 ends without its conserved phenylalanine or tryptophan. The rearrangement uses TRBV4-2 and TRBJ2-1; 8 bases fit TRBD2. The CDR3 length is 18 residues. CDR1 and CDR2 from the germline V gene are LGHNA and YNFKEQ. V lost 4 bases to trimming and J lost 9 bases; unmatched junction nucleotides: 20. CDR3 DNA sequence: TGTGCCAGCAGCCCGCTCAGTGGGAGACTAGCGTTTGAGATTGAGCAGTTCTCC. It encodes CASSPLSGRLAFEIEQFS.

This clonotype has at least ten counts. The chain links TRBV7-2 to TRBJ1-1; 7 bases are a match to TRBD1. The CDR3 contains 13 residues. The germline V gene has CDR1 SGHTA and CDR2 FQGNSA. V was pared by 5 bases and J by 7 bases, with 7 bases of the junction left unmatched. CDR3 amino acids: CASSVDREREAFF. CDR3 sequence (DNA): TGTGCCAGCAGCGTAGACAGGGAACGTGAAGCTTTCTTT.